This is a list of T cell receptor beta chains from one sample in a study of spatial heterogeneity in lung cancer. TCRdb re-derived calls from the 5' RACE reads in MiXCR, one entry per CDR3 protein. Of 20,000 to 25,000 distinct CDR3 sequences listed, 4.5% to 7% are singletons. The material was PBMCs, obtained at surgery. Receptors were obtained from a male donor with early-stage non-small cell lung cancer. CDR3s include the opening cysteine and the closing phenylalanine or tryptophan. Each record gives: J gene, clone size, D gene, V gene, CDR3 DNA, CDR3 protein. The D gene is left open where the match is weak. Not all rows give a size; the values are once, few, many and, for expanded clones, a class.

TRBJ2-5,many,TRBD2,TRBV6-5,TGTGCCAGCAGCCTCGGACTAGCGGGTGGTGAGACCCAGTACTTC,CASSLGLAGGETQYF
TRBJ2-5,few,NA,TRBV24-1,TGTGCCACCAGTGAACCAGGGACGGCCTTACAAGAGACCCAGTACTTC,CATSEPGTALQETQYF
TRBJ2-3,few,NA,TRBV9,TGTGCCAGCAGCGTAGGGACGACCGACACAGATACGCAGTATTTT,CASSVGTTDTDTQYF
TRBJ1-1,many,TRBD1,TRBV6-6,TGTGCCAGTACGTTCACCGGGGTTACACGAGGACAGGAGAACACTGAAGCTTTCTTT,CASTFTGVTRGQENTEAFF
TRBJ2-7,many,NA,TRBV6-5,TGTGCCAGCAGTTACTCGAATACACTGACCTACGAGCAGTACTTC,CASSYSNTLTYEQYF
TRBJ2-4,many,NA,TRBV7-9,TGTGCCAGCAGTTCAGGGTTGAGGGAAAACATTCAGTACTTC,CASSSGLRENIQYF
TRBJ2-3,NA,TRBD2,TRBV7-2,TGTGCCAGCAGCTTATTAACTAGCGGGAGTGACGCGGGTGGAGTTCGAACGCAGTATTTT,CASSLLTSGSDAGGVRTQYF
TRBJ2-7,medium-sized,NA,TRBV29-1,TGCAGCGTTAAGGCCCGACAGCAAGACTACGAGCAGTACTTC,CSVKARQQDYEQYF
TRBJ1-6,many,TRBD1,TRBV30,TGTGCCTGGGACCGGGACAGTAAGAATTCACCCCTCCACTTT,CAWDRDSKNSPLHF
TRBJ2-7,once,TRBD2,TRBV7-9,TGTGCCAGCAGTGCCGGGACTAGCGGCTACGAGCAGTACTTC,CASSAGTSGYEQYF
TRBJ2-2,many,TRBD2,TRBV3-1,TGTGCCAGCAGCCATTCCCCGGGGGGCGGGGAGCTGTTTTTT,CASSHSPGGGELFF
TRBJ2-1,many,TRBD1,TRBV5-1,TGCGCCAGCAGCTCCCCGACAGGGGTAAGCGCCAATGAGCAGTTCTTC,CASSSPTGVSANEQFF
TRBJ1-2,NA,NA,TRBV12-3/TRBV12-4,TGTGCCAGCAGTTCCCGGGACATTAACTATGGCTACACCTTC,CASSSRDINYGYTF
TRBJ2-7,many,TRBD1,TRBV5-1,TGCGCCAGCAGCTCGGGGACAGTCCCTACCTACGAGCAGTACTTC,CASSSGTVPTYEQYF
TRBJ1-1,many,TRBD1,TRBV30,TGTGCCTGGTGGATTAGGGGGCGCGCCACTGAAGCTTTCTTT,CAWWIRGRATEAFF
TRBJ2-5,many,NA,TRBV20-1,TGCAGCTCTGCAGCTCCAGGGACCCAGTACTTC,CSSAAPGTQYF
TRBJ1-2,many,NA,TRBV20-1,TGCAGTGCAGAGGGACGACAAGATACTAACTATGGCTACACCTTC,CSAEGRQDTNYGYTF